One and the same sample provided the 10 T cell receptor beta chains below, sequenced in a study of response to subunit inactivated influenza vaccine. TCRdb re-called the RT-PCR reads with MiXCR, one entry per CDR3 protein. The sample records about 480,000 distinct CDR3 sequences, approximately 24% being singletons. Sequences were derived from CD4+ T cells sorted from PBMCs, sampled 4 to 6 days after vaccination. The receptors derive from a man aged 45-65 years who received an inactivated influenza vaccine.

This clonotype was observed at least ten times. This chain joins TRBV29-1 and TRBJ2-2, with 10 bases identical to TRBD2. The CDR3 runs 14 residues. Trimming cost V 3 bases and J 8 bases; bases outside gene matches: 6. Germline V gene data show CDR1 as SQVTM and CDR2 as ANQGSEA. The CDR3 spells CSVEGLALGGELFF. In DNA, the CDR3 is TGCAGCGTTGAGGGACTAGCGTTGGGTGGGGAGCTGTTTTTT.

V gene TRBV4-3 combines with J gene TRBJ2-2, with TRBD1 identical over 7 bases. V shed 4 bases, J shed 6 bases, and the junction held 11 bases outside the gene matches. This CDR3 has 16 residues. CDR1 LGHNA and CDR2 YSLEER come from the germline V gene. Here the CDR3 DNA reads TGCGCCAGCAGCCCCTGGGTAGGGCAGGGGGCCGGGGAGCTGTTTTTT. Translated: CASSPWVGQGAGELFF.

V gene TRBV3-1 combines with J gene TRBJ2-7; 8 bases are a match to TRBD2. J was trimmed by 3 bases and V by 5 bases; bases with no gene match: 12. The germline CDR1 and CDR2 sequences are LGHDT and YNNKEL (reference sequence). CDR3 length equals 16 residues. The CDR3 DNA follows: TGTGCCAGCAGCGCCCGCCCTAGCGGGTACTACTACGAGCAGTACTTC. Translation gives CASSARPSGYYYEQYF.

As regards this clonotype: Germline is not matched at one junction end, which may reflect a read error. The chain uses TRBV7-9 and TRBJ2-3; TRBD2 matches at 11 bases. CDR3 length equals 17 residues. Germline V CDR1 and CDR2: SEHNR, FQNEAQ (reference sequence). This CDR3 reads CASSAELAGVATDAQYF. Written as DNA, the CDR3 is TGTGCCAGCAGCGCCGAACTAGCGGGAGTCGCCACAGATGCGCAGTATTTT.

As to this clonotype: The junction departs from the called germline gene at one end, perhaps through a read error. J is TRBJ2-7 and V is TRBV6-1; D might be TRBD1 or TRBD2, each matching 6 bases. Germline assignment: CDR1 MNHNS and CDR2 SASEGT. The CDR3 spans 12 residues. CDR3 coding DNA: TGTGCCAGCAGGGAAGGGGGGACCGAGCAGTACTTC. Translated, it gives CASREGGTEQYF.

V gene TRBV7-9 combines with J gene TRBJ1-1, with a possible D match to TRBD1 (5 bases). Trimming removed 5 bases at V and 4 bases at J, with 11 bases between. Germline-derived CDR1 and CDR2 are SEHNR and FQNEAQ (reference sequence). This CDR3 comprises 13 residues. CDR3 region: CASSITRGTEAFF. CDR3 DNA: TGTGCCAGCAGCATTACAAGGGGCACTGAAGCTTTCTTT.

V is TRBV5-4 and J is TRBJ2-3, with 7 bases lining up with TRBD2. V lost 4 bases and J lost 5; bases outside the gene matches: 10. In germline, CDR1 is SGHNT, CDR2 YYREEE (reference sequence). The CDR3 loop spans 15 amino acids. This chain's CDR3 is CASSRLATRGDTQYF. The CDR3 nucleotides are TGTGCCAGCAGCCGACTAGCCACTAGGGGAGATACGCAGTATTTT.

V gene TRBV20-1 combines with J gene TRBJ2-5, with D perhaps given as TRBD1 or TRBD2 (5 bases each). Per the germline V gene, CDR1 is DFQATT and CDR2 is SNEGSKA (reference sequence). The CDR3 length is 12 residues. The V and J ends lost 4 bases and 10 bases respectively, with 16 bases between them. CDR3 bases: TGCAGTGCTAAAGGGGCTCCGAGGGTCCAGTACTTC. Encoded protein: CSAKGAPRVQYF.

This clonotype has just a few counts. The CDR3 loop reads CASNPARAYEQYF. The CDR3 DNA reads as TGTGCCAGCAACCCCGCGAGGGCCTACGAGCAGTACTTC. The chain is built from TRBV5-5 and TRBJ2-7, with D possibly being TRBD2 (5 bases). The ends were cut back, 6 bases at V and 2 bases at J, with 12 bases in the middle. The CDR3 spans 13 residues. CDR1 and CDR2 from the germline V gene are SGHKS and YYEKEE (reference sequence).

In this sample, this clonotype turned up a few times. This chain joins TRBV20-1 and TRBJ2-7, with 8 positions matching TRBD1. V shed 5 bases, J shed 3 bases, and the junction held 9 bases outside the gene matches. Germline loops: CDR1 DFQATT, CDR2 SNEGSKA (reference sequence). CDR3 length equals 14 residues. The CDR3 region has the DNA TGCAGTGCTCCCCGGACAGGGAGGTTCTACGAGCAGTACTTC. This sequence encodes CSAPRTGRFYEQYF.